A selection of T cell receptor beta chains follows, all from one sample in a study of Graves' ophthalmopathy and Graves' hyperthyroidism. MiXCR, run by TCRdb on the multiplex PCR reads, gives a single entry per CDR3 protein. The sample lists more than 1,000,000 distinct CDR3 sequences, about 35% occurring once. The sample comprised peripheral blood or thyroid tissue (not recorded which). These receptors were collected from an adult man with Graves' hyperthyroidism. Both conserved end residues are part of each CDR3. D genes are given only for firm matches. Clone size is not always given. Where it is, it says once, few, many or a class for expanded clones.

D	V	size	J	CDR3	DNA
NA	TRBV4-1	NA	TRBJ2-7	CASSQEAGSLGGAYEQYF	TGCGCCAGCAGCCAAGAGGCAGGGAGTCTCGGCGGAGCCTACGAGCAGTACTTC
NA	TRBV7-9	NA	TRBJ1-1	CASSLARGDTEAFF	TGTGCCAGCAGCTTAGCGCGGGGAGACACTGAAGCTTTCTTT
TRBD2	TRBV10-3	NA	TRBJ2-3	CAISDPTSGSTDTQYF	TGTGCCATCAGTGACCCGACTAGCGGTAGCACAGATACGCAGTATTTT
TRBD2	TRBV20-1	NA	TRBJ2-7	CSAMRSGGYEQYF	TGCAGTGCTATGAGAAGCGGGGGCTACGAGCAGTACTTC
NA	TRBV5-1	NA	TRBJ1-2	CASSSSGEDGYTF	TGCGCCAGCAGCTCGTCGGGGGAGGACGGCTACACCTTC
NA	TRBV6-5	few	TRBJ1-3	CASSSTTWSGNTIYF	TGTGCCAGCAGTTCCACTACCTGGTCTGGAAACACCATATATTTT
NA	TRBV29-1	NA	TRBJ1-2	CSAFVASSHGYTF	TGCAGCGCCTTTGTGGCCAGCAGCCATGGCTACACCTTC
NA	TRBV9	NA	TRBJ2-2	CASSVTGSTGELFF	TGTGCCAGCAGCGTAACGGGGTCCACCGGGGAGCTGTTTTTT
NA	TRBV7-2	few	TRBJ2-6	CASSYGGRTGANVLTF	TGTGCCAGCAGCTACGGAGGCCGGACTGGGGCCAACGTCCTGACTTTC
TRBD1	TRBV2	many	TRBJ1-1	CASKQGLMNTEAFF	TGTGCCAGCAAACAGGGGTTAATGAACACTGAAGCTTTCTTT
NA	TRBV2	NA	TRBJ1-2	CASSVRAYGYTF	TGTGCCAGCAGCGTCAGGGCGTATGGCTACACCTTC
NA	TRBV28	NA	TRBJ2-7	CATLETGRTYEQYF	TGTGCCACCCTAGAGACAGGTCGTACCTACGAGCAGTACTTC
NA	TRBV19	few	TRBJ1-1	CASSTITAPNQNEAFF	TGTGCCAGTAGTACAATTACAGCACCTAATCAAAATGAAGCTTTCTTT
TRBD1	TRBV29-1	many	TRBJ1-4	CSVGTGIGWGNEKLFF	TGCAGCGTCGGGACAGGGATCGGTTGGGGTAATGAAAAACTGTTTTTT
NA	TRBV29-1	few	TRBJ2-3	CSVEDLVRLALFPDTQYF	TGCAGCGTTGAAGATTTAGTTCGGCTAGCCCTGTTTCCAGATACGCAGTATTTT
NA	TRBV12-3/TRBV12-4	many	TRBJ1-5	CASRVRSNQPQHF	TGTGCCAGCAGGGTAAGAAGCAATCAGCCCCAGCATTTT
TRBD1	TRBV11-1	NA	TRBJ2-7	CASSKGQVRDEQYF	TGTGCCAGCAGCAAGGGACAGGTGCGAGACGAGCAGTACTTC
NA	TRBV20-1	many	TRBJ1-5	CSARDSLGPQHF	TGCAGTGCTAGAGACAGTCTAGGCCCCCAGCATTTT
NA	TRBV7-2	NA	TRBJ1-6	CASSLMAGANSPLHF	TGTGCCAGCAGCTTAATGGCAGGGGCTAATTCACCCCTCCACTTT
TRBD2	TRBV2	NA	TRBJ2-7	CASSESGGRAGEQYF	TGTGCCAGCAGTGAAAGCGGCGGGAGGGCCGGTGAGCAGTACTTC
TRBD2	TRBV20-1	few	TRBJ2-7	CSARDAGTSGSSYEQYF	TGCAGTGCTAGGGACGCCGGGACTAGCGGGAGCTCCTACGAGCAGTACTTC
NA	TRBV27	NA	TRBJ1-5	CASSLYVSNQPQHF	TGTGCCAGCAGTTTGTACGTAAGCAATCAGCCCCAGCATTTT
NA	TRBV5-6	NA	TRBJ1-5	CASSPRGTNQPHHF	TGTGCCAGCAGCCCACGGGGGACCAATCAGCCCCATCATTTT
NA	TRBV5-1	NA	TRBJ1-5	CASSWGWLPGQPQHF	TGCGCCAGCAGCTGGGGGTGGCTACCCGGTCAGCCCCAGCATTTT
TRBD1	TRBV7-9	NA	TRBJ1-4	CASSTGVFELFF	TGTGCCAGCAGCACAGGGGTTTTTGAGCTGTTTTTT
NA	TRBV20-1	many	TRBJ2-5	CSARGTGETQYF	TGCAGTGCTAGAGGGACGGGAGAGACCCAGTACTTC
NA	TRBV5-4	NA	TRBJ1-6	CASSLGHTGPSGSPLHF	TGTGCCAGCAGCTTGGGCCACACAGGTCCGAGCGGTTCACCCCTCCACTTT
NA	TRBV10-2	NA	TRBJ2-7	CASSSSEEASEQYF	TGCGCCAGCAGTTCATCGGAAGAAGCAAGCGAGCAGTACTTC
NA	TRBV5-8	many	TRBJ2-5	CASLGPGETQYF	TGTGCCAGCTTGGGGCCAGGGGAGACCCAGTACTTC
NA	TRBV2	NA	TRBJ1-5	CASSRGKDSNSNQPQHF	TGTGCCAGCAGTCGGGGCAAGGACAGTAATAGCAATCAGCCCCAGCATTTT
NA	TRBV25-1	once	TRBJ1-4	CASSQGLREKLFF	TGTGCCAGCAGCCAAGGACTGCGGGAAAAACTGTTTTTT
TRBD1	TRBV2	many	TRBJ2-7	CASSEVGTGDYEQYF	TGTGCCAGCAGTGAAGTGGGGACAGGGGACTACGAGCAGTACTTC
NA	TRBV4-2	once	TRBJ2-3	CASSPAADITDTQYF	TGTGCCAGCAGCCCAGCAGCCGACATCACAGATACGCAGTATTTT
TRBD1	TRBV5-1	many	TRBJ1-2	CASSFGHRDRAVGYTF	TGCGCCAGCAGCTTTGGACACCGGGACAGGGCGGTTGGCTACACCTTC
TRBD1	TRBV6-6	NA	TRBJ1-6	CASSHQGGQTGGNSPLHF	TGTGCCAGCAGCCACCAAGGGGGACAGACAGGGGGAAATTCACCCCTCCACTTT
NA	TRBV19	many	TRBJ1-3	CASSDWGGSSGNTIYF	TGTGCCAGCTCTGACTGGGGAGGAAGCTCTGGAAACACCATATATTTT
NA	TRBV4-3	once	TRBJ1-1	CASSQASGGGWAAEAFF	TGCGCCAGCAGCCAAGCGAGCGGGGGAGGATGGGCCGCTGAAGCTTTCTTT
NA	TRBV12-3/TRBV12-4	many	TRBJ1-1	CASSLEVGVGTEAFF	TGTGCCAGCAGTTTAGAAGTAGGGGTAGGCACTGAAGCTTTCTTT
TRBD1	TRBV7-2	NA	TRBJ1-5	CASSPWDRQPQHF	TGTGCCAGCAGCCCGTGGGACAGACAGCCCCAGCATTTT
NA	TRBV20-1	many	TRBJ2-7	CSARSDYSYEQYF	TGCAGTGCTAGGAGCGACTATTCCTACGAGCAGTACTTC
NA	TRBV20-1	few	TRBJ2-3	CSASGEDTQYF	TGCAGTGCTAGTGGGGAAGATACGCAGTATTTT
NA	TRBV7-2	many	TRBJ2-7	CASSFSSEQYF	TGTGCCAGCAGCTTTAGTAGCGAGCAGTACTTC
NA	TRBV10-3	NA	TRBJ2-5	CASSKRMGEGQETQYF	TGTGCCAGCAGTAAACGGATGGGAGAGGGCCAAGAGACCCAGTACTTC
NA	TRBV7-3	few	TRBJ1-1	CASSLGAAIDTEAFF	TGTGCCAGCAGCTTAGGGGCGGCAATTGACACTGAAGCTTTCTTT
NA	TRBV29-1	NA	TRBJ1-3	CSVERDTIYF	TGCAGCGTTGAAAGGGACACCATATATTTT
TRBD1	TRBV4-3	once	TRBJ2-5	CASSRSPGQGSGKETQYF	TGCGCCAGCAGCCGATCACCGGGACAGGGGTCGGGGAAGGAGACCCAGTACTTC
NA	TRBV29-1	NA	TRBJ1-1	CSARGPLNAEAFF	TGCAGCGCCAGGGGCCCCCTGAACGCTGAAGCTTTCTTT
NA	TRBV10-1	NA	TRBJ2-7	CASSGGGDSYEQYF	TGCGCCAGCAGTGGAGGGGGGGACTCCTACGAGCAGTACTTC
NA	TRBV29-1	many	TRBJ1-2	CSVGSNYGYTF	TGCAGCGTTGGATCTAACTATGGCTACACCTTC
TRBD2	TRBV20-1	NA	TRBJ2-7	CSAREPSSGFSYEQYF	TGCAGTGCTAGAGAGCCTTCTAGCGGGTTCTCCTACGAGCAGTACTTC
NA	TRBV16	many	TRBJ2-5	CASSQYFQETQYF	TGTGCCAGCAGCCAATACTTTCAAGAGACCCAGTACTTC
NA	TRBV24-1	many	TRBJ1-5	CATSDPQDSNQPQHF	TGTGCCACCAGTGACCCTCAGGATAGCAATCAGCCCCAGCATTTT
TRBD1	TRBV7-9	NA	TRBJ2-5	CASSHRGTGRETQYF	TGTGCCAGCAGCCACCGGGGGACAGGGAGGGAGACCCAGTACTTC
NA	TRBV10-3	NA	TRBJ2-7	CAITAGRDEQYF	TGTGCCATCACAGCAGGGAGAGACGAGCAGTACTTC
NA	TRBV7-2	many	TRBJ1-3	CASSLAAGASGNTIYF	TGTGCCAGCAGCTTAGCAGCAGGGGCCTCTGGAAACACCATATATTTT
NA	TRBV4-3	few	TRBJ2-2	CASSQDQVPGELFF	TGCGCCAGCAGCCAAGATCAAGTGCCCGGGGAGCTGTTTTTT
TRBD1	TRBV28	many	TRBJ2-5	CASTSDRAQETQYF	TGTGCCAGCACCTCGGACAGGGCGCAAGAGACCCAGTACTTC
TRBD2	TRBV28	NA	TRBJ2-7	CASTPWTGGPPYEQYF	TGTGCCAGCACCCCTTGGACGGGGGGGCCTCCCTACGAGCAGTACTTC
TRBD1	TRBV4-3	few	TRBJ1-3	CASSHGQGVSGNTIYF	TGCGCCAGCAGCCACGGACAGGGCGTCTCTGGAAACACCATATATTTT